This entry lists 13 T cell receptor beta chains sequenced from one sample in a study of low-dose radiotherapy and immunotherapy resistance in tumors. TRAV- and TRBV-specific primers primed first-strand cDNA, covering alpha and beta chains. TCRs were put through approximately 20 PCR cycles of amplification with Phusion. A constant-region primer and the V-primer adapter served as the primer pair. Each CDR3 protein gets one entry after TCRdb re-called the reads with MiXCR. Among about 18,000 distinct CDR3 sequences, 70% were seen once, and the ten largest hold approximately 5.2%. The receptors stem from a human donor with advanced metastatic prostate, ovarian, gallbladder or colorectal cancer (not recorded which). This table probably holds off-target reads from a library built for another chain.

In DNA form, the CDR3 reads TGTGCCATCGCCAACGGACAGGGCACAGATACGCAGTATTTT. It yields the protein CAIANGQGTDTQYF. The V call is TRBV10-3, the J call TRBJ2-3; 7 bases match TRBD1. The germline V gene encodes CDR1 ENHRY and CDR2 SYGVKD. The CDR3 covers 14 residues. After removal of 8 bases from V and 1 base from J, the junction contained 6 bases not matched to a gene.

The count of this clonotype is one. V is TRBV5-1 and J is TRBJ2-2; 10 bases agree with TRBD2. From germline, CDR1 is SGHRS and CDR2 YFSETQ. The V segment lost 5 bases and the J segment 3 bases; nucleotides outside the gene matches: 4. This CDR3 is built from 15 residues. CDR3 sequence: CASSSSGRDTGELFF. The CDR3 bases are TGCGCCAGCAGTTCAAGCGGGAGGGACACCGGGGAGCTGTTTTTT.

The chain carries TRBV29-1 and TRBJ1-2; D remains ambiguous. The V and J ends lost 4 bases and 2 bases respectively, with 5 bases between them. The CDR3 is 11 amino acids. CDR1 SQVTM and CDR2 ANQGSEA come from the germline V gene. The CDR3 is CSVVLNYGYTF. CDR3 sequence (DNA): TGCAGCGTTGTATTAAACTATGGCTACACCTTC.

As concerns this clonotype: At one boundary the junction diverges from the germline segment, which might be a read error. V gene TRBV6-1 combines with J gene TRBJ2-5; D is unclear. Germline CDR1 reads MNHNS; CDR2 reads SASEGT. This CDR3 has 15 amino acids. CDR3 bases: TGTGCCAGCACTGAAAACACCCAACCCTTGGAGACCCAGTACTTC. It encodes CASTENTQPLETQYF.

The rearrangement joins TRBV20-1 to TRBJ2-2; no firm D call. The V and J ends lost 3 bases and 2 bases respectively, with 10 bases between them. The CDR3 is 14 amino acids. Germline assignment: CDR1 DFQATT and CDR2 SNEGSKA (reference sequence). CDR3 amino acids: CSARYTFNTGELFF. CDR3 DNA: TGCAGTGCTAGGTACACCTTCAACACCGGGGAGCTGTTTTTT.

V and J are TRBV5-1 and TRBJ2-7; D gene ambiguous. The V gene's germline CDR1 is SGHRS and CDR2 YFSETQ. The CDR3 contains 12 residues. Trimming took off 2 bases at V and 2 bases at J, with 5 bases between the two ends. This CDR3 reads CASSFGAYEQYF. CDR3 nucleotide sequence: TGCGCCAGCAGCTTTGGGGCCTACGAGCAGTACTTC.

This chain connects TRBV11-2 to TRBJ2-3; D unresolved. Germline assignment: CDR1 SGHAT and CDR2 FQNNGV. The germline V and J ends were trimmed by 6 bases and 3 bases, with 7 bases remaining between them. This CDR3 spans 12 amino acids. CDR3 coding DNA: TGTGCCAGCAGTCCCACAACAGATACGCAGTATTTT. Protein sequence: CASSPTTDTQYF. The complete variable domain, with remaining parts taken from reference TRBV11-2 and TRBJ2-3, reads EAGVAQSPRYKIIEKRQSVAFWCNPISGHATLYWYQQILGQGPKLLIQFQNNGVVDDSQLPKDRFSAERLKGVDSTLKIQPAKLEDSAVYLCASSPTTDTQYFGPGTRLTVL.

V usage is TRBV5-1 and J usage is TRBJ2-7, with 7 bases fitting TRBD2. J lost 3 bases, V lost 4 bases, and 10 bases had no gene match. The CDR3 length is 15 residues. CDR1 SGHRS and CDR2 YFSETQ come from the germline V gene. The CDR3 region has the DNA TGCGCCAGCAGCCTAAGACAACCGGGAGGCTACGAGCAGTACTTC. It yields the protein CASSLRQPGGYEQYF.

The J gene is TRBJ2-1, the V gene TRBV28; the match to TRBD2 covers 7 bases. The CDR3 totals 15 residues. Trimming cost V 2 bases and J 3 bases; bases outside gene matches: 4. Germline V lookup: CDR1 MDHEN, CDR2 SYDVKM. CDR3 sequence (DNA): TGTGCCAGCAGTTTAGGCGGGAGCCTCTACAATGAGCAGTTCTTC. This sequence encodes CASSLGGSLYNEQFF.

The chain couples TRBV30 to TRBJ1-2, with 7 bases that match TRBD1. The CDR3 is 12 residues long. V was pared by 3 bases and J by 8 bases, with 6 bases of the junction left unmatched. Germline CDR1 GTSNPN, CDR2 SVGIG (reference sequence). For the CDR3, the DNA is TGTGCCTGGAGCACAGGGGTCGGCGGCTACACCTTC. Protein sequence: CAWSTGVGGYTF.

DNA for the CDR3: TGCAGTGCTAGGGGAGGGGGGAGCTTAAATGAAGCTTTCTTT. The encoded protein is CSARGGGSLNEAFF. V usage is TRBV20-1 and J usage is TRBJ1-1; TRBD1 might be the D (6 bases). From germline, CDR1 is DFQATT and CDR2 SNEGSKA (reference sequence). This CDR3 region has 14 residues. Between the trimmed V and J ends, which lost 3 bases and 7 bases, there was a span of 18 bases.

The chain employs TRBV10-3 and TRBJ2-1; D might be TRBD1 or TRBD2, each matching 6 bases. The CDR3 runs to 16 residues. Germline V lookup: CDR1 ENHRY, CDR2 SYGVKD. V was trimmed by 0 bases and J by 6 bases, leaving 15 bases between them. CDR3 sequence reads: CAISESRGVSGNEQFF. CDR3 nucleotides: TGTGCCATCAGTGAGTCGAGGGGGGTCTCCGGCAATGAGCAGTTCTTC.

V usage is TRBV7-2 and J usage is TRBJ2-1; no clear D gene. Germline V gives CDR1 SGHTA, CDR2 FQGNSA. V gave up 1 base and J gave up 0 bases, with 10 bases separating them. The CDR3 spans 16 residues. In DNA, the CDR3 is TGTGCCAGCAGCTTAGTAGCCGTCAGCTCCTACAATGAGCAGTTCTTC. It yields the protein CASSLVAVSSYNEQFF.